This is a list of T cell receptor beta chains from one sample in a study of blood T cell repertoires in COVID-19. Clones were sequenced by immunoSEQ multiplex PCR, and TCRdb holds only the in-frame ones, with some missing. Of some 290,000 clones in the sample, 90% were seen once. Source material: PBMCs or T cells enriched from blood (not recorded which). These TCRs come from a woman aged 25 to 39 who had been exposed to COVID-19. CDR3s include the opening cysteine and the closing phenylalanine or tryptophan. Each record gives: V gene, D gene, J gene, clone size, CDR3 DNA, CDR3 protein. The D gene is left open where the match is weak. Clone size appears in some rows only: once, few, many, or a class for an expanded clone.

v_gene: TRBV24-1
d_gene: -
j_gene: TRBJ1-1
abundance: -
CDR3nt: TGTGCCACCACCTCAGATCCCCCCATGGAGGCCCAGTGGAACACTGAAGCTTTCTTT
CDR3aa: CATTSDPPMEAQWNTEAFF

v_gene: TRBV24-1
d_gene: -
j_gene: TRBJ1-1
abundance: -
CDR3nt: TGTGCCACCAGTGACGGGTTTGCCACTGAAGCTTTCTTT
CDR3aa: CATSDGFATEAFF

v_gene: TRBV24-1
d_gene: -
j_gene: TRBJ1-2
abundance: -
CDR3nt: TGTGCCACCCCGGCCGGGTTCTATGGCTACACCTTC
CDR3aa: CATPAGFYGYTF

v_gene: TRBV3-1/TRBV3-2
d_gene: TRBD2
j_gene: TRBJ2-3
abundance: -
CDR3nt: TGTGCCAGCAGCCAGACTAGCGGGTCTAGCACAGATACGCAGTATTTT
CDR3aa: CASSQTSGSSTDTQYF

v_gene: TRBV25-1
d_gene: -
j_gene: TRBJ2-5
abundance: -
CDR3nt: TGTGCCAGCAGTGAGGCGGGGAGGCAAGAGACCCAGTACTTC
CDR3aa: CASSEAGRQETQYF

v_gene: TRBV18
d_gene: -
j_gene: TRBJ1-6
abundance: -
CDR3nt: TGTGCCAGCTCCGCGGGGGGCGGCTCACCCCTCCACTTT
CDR3aa: CASSAGGGSPLHF

v_gene: TRBV9
d_gene: -
j_gene: TRBJ1-3
abundance: -
CDR3nt: TGTGCCAGCAGCCCAATGGGGGCAGCCTCTGGAAACACCATATATTTT
CDR3aa: CASSPMGAASGNTIYF

v_gene: TRBV12-2
d_gene: -
j_gene: TRBJ1-2
abundance: few
CDR3nt: TGTGCAAGTCGCACCATCATCTACAGGGAGAGCAATGGCTACACCTTC
CDR3aa: CASRTIIYRESNGYTF

v_gene: TRBV5-1
d_gene: TRBD1
j_gene: TRBJ1-1
abundance: -
CDR3nt: TGCGCCAGCAGCTTGACCTTCCAGGGGGGCACTGAAGCTTTCTTT
CDR3aa: CASSLTFQGGTEAFF

v_gene: TRBV11-2
d_gene: TRBD2
j_gene: TRBJ2-5
abundance: -
CDR3nt: TGTGCCAGCAGCTTAGATATGGCGGGGGGAACCCAGTACTTC
CDR3aa: CASSLDMAGGTQYF

v_gene: TRBV3-1/TRBV3-2
d_gene: -
j_gene: TRBJ2-7
abundance: -
CDR3nt: TGTGCCAGCAGTCCGGGACGCAGGGGTTTCTACGAGCAGTACTTC
CDR3aa: CASSPGRRGFYEQYF

v_gene: TRBV12-3/TRBV12-4
d_gene: -
j_gene: TRBJ1-1
abundance: -
CDR3nt: TGTGCCAGCAGTTTCAAGGGGTTGACTGAAGCTTTCTTT
CDR3aa: CASSFKGLTEAFF

v_gene: TRBV7-2
d_gene: TRBD2
j_gene: TRBJ2-3
abundance: -
CDR3nt: TGTGCCAGCAGCTTAGGAGGGACTAGCGGGGGTGGGACAGATACGCAGTATTTT
CDR3aa: CASSLGGTSGGGTDTQYF

v_gene: TRBV25-1
d_gene: -
j_gene: TRBJ1-1
abundance: -
CDR3nt: TGTGCCAGCAGCCGGGACACCAAGAACACTGAAGCTTTCTTT
CDR3aa: CASSRDTKNTEAFF

v_gene: TRBV11-3
d_gene: TRBD2
j_gene: TRBJ2-1
abundance: -
CDR3nt: TGTGCCAGCAGTTATACTAGCGGGGGTGTCTCCTACAATGAGCAGTTCTTC
CDR3aa: CASSYTSGGVSYNEQFF

v_gene: TRBV5-1
d_gene: -
j_gene: TRBJ2-7
abundance: -
CDR3nt: TGCGCCAGCAGCTTGGGCCGGACAGTAACAGACTACGAGCAGTACTTC
CDR3aa: CASSLGRTVTDYEQYF

v_gene: TRBV19
d_gene: -
j_gene: TRBJ2-7
abundance: few
CDR3nt: TGTGCCAGTAGTATTCAGGGGACCTACGAGCAGTACTTC
CDR3aa: CASSIQGTYEQYF

v_gene: TRBV5-1
d_gene: -
j_gene: TRBJ2-5
abundance: -
CDR3nt: TGCGCCAGCAGCTTGTCCGGGGTCGGAGAGACCCAGTACTTC
CDR3aa: CASSLSGVGETQYF

v_gene: TRBV5-6
d_gene: -
j_gene: TRBJ1-1
abundance: once
CDR3nt: TGTGCCAGCAGCTTGGCCGTACGGACGGGGACTGAAGCTTTCTTT
CDR3aa: CASSLAVRTGTEAFF

v_gene: TRBV15
d_gene: TRBD1
j_gene: TRBJ1-4
abundance: -
CDR3nt: TGTGCCACCAGCAGAGTTCAGGGGGCGGTTGAAAAACTGTTTTTT
CDR3aa: CATSRVQGAVEKLFF

v_gene: TRBV5-6
d_gene: TRBD1
j_gene: TRBJ1-2
abundance: -
CDR3nt: TGTGCCAGCAGAATTTGGGACAGGGAGGATGGCTACACCTTC
CDR3aa: CASRIWDREDGYTF

v_gene: TRBV5-1
d_gene: -
j_gene: TRBJ1-1
abundance: -
CDR3nt: TGCGCCAGCAGCTTAGAACAGGTGAACACTGAAGCTTTCTTT
CDR3aa: CASSLEQVNTEAFF

v_gene: TRBV5-4
d_gene: TRBD1
j_gene: TRBJ1-4
abundance: once
CDR3nt: TGTGCCAGCAGCTTCGCCGGGACAGGGGGCGCGAAACTGTTTTTT
CDR3aa: CASSFAGTGGAKLFF

v_gene: TRBV12-3/TRBV12-4
d_gene: -
j_gene: TRBJ2-7
abundance: -
CDR3nt: TGTGCCAGCAGGGCTTCGGCGGTCTACGAGCAGTACTTC
CDR3aa: CASRASAVYEQYF

v_gene: TRBV4-2
d_gene: TRBD2
j_gene: TRBJ2-3
abundance: -
CDR3nt: TGTGCCAGCAGCCTCCGACTAGCGGGGGACACAGATACGCAGTATTTT
CDR3aa: CASSLRLAGDTDTQYF

v_gene: TRBV28
d_gene: -
j_gene: TRBJ2-7
abundance: -
CDR3nt: TGTGCCAGCGGTATATCAGGGGCTGAAGAGCAGTACTTC
CDR3aa: CASGISGAEEQYF

v_gene: TRBV18
d_gene: TRBD1
j_gene: TRBJ1-1
abundance: -
CDR3nt: TGTGCCAGCTCACCGACAGGGGGGGACACTGAAGCTTTCTTT
CDR3aa: CASSPTGGDTEAFF

v_gene: TRBV7-2
d_gene: -
j_gene: TRBJ2-5
abundance: -
CDR3nt: TGTGCCAGCAGCTTAGCGTATCACCAAGAGACCCAGTACTTC
CDR3aa: CASSLAYHQETQYF

v_gene: TRBV6-1
d_gene: TRBD1
j_gene: TRBJ1-6
abundance: few
CDR3nt: TGTGCCAGCAGTGAAAGGGGGCCGGAGGGTTACCCCCTCCACTTT
CDR3aa: CASSERGPEGYPLHF

v_gene: TRBV2
d_gene: TRBD1
j_gene: TRBJ1-2
abundance: once
CDR3nt: TGTGCCAGCACACCCCGGGACAGTTACTCCTATGGCTACACCTTC
CDR3aa: CASTPRDSYSYGYTF

v_gene: TRBV4-1
d_gene: TRBD1
j_gene: TRBJ1-4
abundance: -
CDR3nt: TGCGCCAGCAGCGAAGACAGGGGGCGGAAAAAACTGTTTTTT
CDR3aa: CASSEDRGRKKLFF

v_gene: TRBV6-1
d_gene: TRBD1
j_gene: TRBJ1-5
abundance: -
CDR3nt: TGTGCCAGCAGTGAAGCCAGACAGGGAACCCTTAGCAATCAGCCCCAGCATTTT
CDR3aa: CASSEARQGTLSNQPQHF

v_gene: TRBV19
d_gene: TRBD2
j_gene: TRBJ2-1
abundance: -
CDR3nt: TGTGCCAGTAGTCCCGGGACTAGCTTTTCCAATGAGCAGTTCTTC
CDR3aa: CASSPGTSFSNEQFF

v_gene: TRBV18
d_gene: -
j_gene: TRBJ1-1
abundance: -
CDR3nt: TGTGCCAGCTCACTAGGTCGGGACACTGAAGCTTTCTTT
CDR3aa: CASSLGRDTEAFF

v_gene: TRBV7-2
d_gene: -
j_gene: TRBJ1-2
abundance: -
CDR3nt: TGTGCCAGCAGCTCACAAAGGTCGGGGGTGAAAGGCTACACCTTC
CDR3aa: CASSSQRSGVKGYTF

v_gene: TRBV11-2
d_gene: -
j_gene: TRBJ1-1
abundance: -
CDR3nt: TGTGCCAGCAGCTTAAGGGACACCGTTTTTAACCCGAACACTGAAGCTTTCTTT
CDR3aa: CASSLRDTVFNPNTEAFF

v_gene: TRBV7-3
d_gene: -
j_gene: TRBJ2-6
abundance: -
CDR3nt: TGTGCCAGCAGCTTAACGTTGGGGAGGACGGCTGGGGCCAACGTCCTGACTTTC
CDR3aa: CASSLTLGRTAGANVLTF

v_gene: TRBV4-3
d_gene: TRBD1
j_gene: TRBJ2-7
abundance: once
CDR3nt: TGCGCCAGCAGCCAAGACAGGGGGAACTCCTACGAGCAGTACTTC
CDR3aa: CASSQDRGNSYEQYF

v_gene: TRBV5-6
d_gene: TRBD1
j_gene: TRBJ1-1
abundance: few
CDR3nt: TGTGCCAGCACCGTCGCGGGACAGAGGAACACTGAAGCTTTCTTT
CDR3aa: CASTVAGQRNTEAFF

v_gene: TRBV4-1
d_gene: TRBD1
j_gene: TRBJ2-7
abundance: -
CDR3nt: TGCGCCAGCAGCCAGAGTGTAACGGGACAGGGAGGGGGCGAGCAGTACTTC
CDR3aa: CASSQSVTGQGGGEQYF

v_gene: TRBV2
d_gene: TRBD1
j_gene: TRBJ1-2
abundance: -
CDR3nt: TGTGCCAGCACCCCCGCGGGGACAGCCCGAAACTATGGCTACACCTTC
CDR3aa: CASTPAGTARNYGYTF

v_gene: TRBV18
d_gene: -
j_gene: TRBJ1-2
abundance: -
CDR3nt: TGTGCCAGCTCACACGATCTCAGGGGTAACTATGGCTACACCTTC
CDR3aa: CASSHDLRGNYGYTF

v_gene: TRBV6-5
d_gene: -
j_gene: TRBJ1-2
abundance: -
CDR3nt: TGTGCCAGCAGCGCCAGAGGGGACTCTATCTATGGCTACACCTTC
CDR3aa: CASSARGDSIYGYTF

v_gene: TRBV4-1
d_gene: TRBD1
j_gene: TRBJ2-7
abundance: -
CDR3nt: TGCGCCAGCAGCCGTGGACAGGGCTACGAGCAGTACTTC
CDR3aa: CASSRGQGYEQYF

v_gene: TRBV4-1
d_gene: -
j_gene: TRBJ1-2
abundance: -
CDR3nt: TGCGCCAGCAGAGAGGCGGCTTCTTTTAACTATGGCTACACCTTC
CDR3aa: CASREAASFNYGYTF

v_gene: TRBV18
d_gene: TRBD1
j_gene: TRBJ1-2
abundance: once
CDR3nt: TGTGCCAGCTCACCAGGACAGGGAAACTATGGCTACACCTTC
CDR3aa: CASSPGQGNYGYTF

v_gene: TRBV13
d_gene: -
j_gene: TRBJ2-2
abundance: -
CDR3nt: TGTGCCAGCAGCCTGTCGGTGGAGCTGTTTTTT
CDR3aa: CASSLSVELFF

v_gene: TRBV7-8
d_gene: TRBD1
j_gene: TRBJ1-1
abundance: -
CDR3nt: TGTGCCAGCAGCTCGACAGGGGGCGGGAGAGCTTTCTTT
CDR3aa: CASSSTGGGRAFF

v_gene: TRBV9
d_gene: TRBD1
j_gene: TRBJ1-1
abundance: -
CDR3nt: TGTGCCAGCAGCGTATCCCAGACAGGGCGGACTGAAGCTTTCTTT
CDR3aa: CASSVSQTGRTEAFF

v_gene: TRBV2
d_gene: TRBD1
j_gene: TRBJ2-1
abundance: once
CDR3nt: TGTGCCAGCAGTATGACAGGGGTCTCCTACAATGAGCAGTTCTTC
CDR3aa: CASSMTGVSYNEQFF

v_gene: TRBV29-1
d_gene: -
j_gene: TRBJ1-1
abundance: -
CDR3nt: TGCAGCGTTGAGGGGCCCTGGAACACTGAAGCTTTCTTT
CDR3aa: CSVEGPWNTEAFF

v_gene: TRBV7-9
d_gene: TRBD1
j_gene: TRBJ2-1
abundance: -
CDR3nt: TGTGCCAGCAGCATGACAGGGATCGATGAGCAGTTCTTC
CDR3aa: CASSMTGIDEQFF

v_gene: TRBV7-8
d_gene: TRBD1
j_gene: TRBJ2-2
abundance: -
CDR3nt: TGTGCCAGCAGCTTAGTGCTATCAGGGGGTGACGCGAACACCGGGGAGCTGTTTTTT
CDR3aa: CASSLVLSGGDANTGELFF

v_gene: TRBV5-5
d_gene: -
j_gene: TRBJ2-1
abundance: -
CDR3nt: TGTGCCAGCAGCTGGACTCTCGGCTCCTACAATGAGCAGTTCTTC
CDR3aa: CASSWTLGSYNEQFF

v_gene: TRBV5-5
d_gene: -
j_gene: TRBJ1-2
abundance: -
CDR3nt: TGTGCCAGCAGCTTGGCAGGGTACGACTATGGCTACACCTTC
CDR3aa: CASSLAGYDYGYTF